A selection of T cell receptor beta chains follows, all from one sample in a study of a mutant IDH1 vaccine in newly diagnosed glioma. The antigens for these receptors are not known. Using immunoSEQ multiplex PCR, the repertoire was profiled, and TCRdb retains in-frame clones only, with some absent. Of 60,000 or so clones listed, under 90% are singletons. This sample comprised PBMCs, obtained from a glioma patient whose treatment included an IDH1 peptide vaccine. The receptor source for this set is a woman in her fifties or sixties with glioma. The CDR3 runs from the conserved cysteine through the conserved F or W. D genes are given only for firm matches. Expanded clones get a size class; other rows say once, few or many, or leave the size out.

NA	TRBV25-1	TRBJ2-7	TRBD1	CASRGSLGTGGAQRRYF	TGTGCCAGCAGGGGGAGTCTGGGGACAGGGGGCGCGCAGCGGCGGTACTTC
once	TRBV7-6	TRBJ2-1	TRBD1	CASMERGLGNEQFF	TGTGCCAGCATGGAAAGGGGGCTGGGCAATGAGCAGTTCTTC
NA	TRBV2	TRBJ2-3	NA	CASSAGPHSTDTQYF	TGTGCCAGCAGTGCGGGACCACATAGCACAGATACGCAGTATTTT
NA	TRBV7-9	TRBJ2-1	TRBD1	CASSDTDREFHNEQFF	TGTGCCAGCAGCGATACTGACAGGGAATTCCACAATGAGCAGTTCTTC
NA	TRBV2	TRBJ1-6	NA	CASLLAGDNSPLHF	TGTGCCAGCCTCTTGGCAGGGGACAATTCACCCCTCCACTTT
once	TRBV2	TRBJ1-2	NA	CASSESVMRRDYGYTF	TGTGCCAGCAGTGAAAGTGTTATGAGGAGGGACTATGGCTACACCTTC
NA	TRBV5-1	TRBJ2-7	TRBD2	CASRMDLAGGQGLHEQYF	TGCGCCAGCAGGATGGACCTAGCGGGGGGCCAGGGCCTCCACGAGCAGTACTTC
NA	TRBV6-1	TRBJ1-6	NA	CASWTYNNSPLHF	TGTGCCAGCTGGACATATAATAATTCACCCCTCCACTTT
NA	TRBV7-9	TRBJ1-1	NA	CASSSEGLGTEAFF	TGTGCCAGCAGCTCCGAGGGGTTAGGCACTGAAGCTTTCTTT
NA	TRBV5-1	TRBJ2-5	TRBD2	CASSFTSGGEETQYF	TGCGCCAGCAGCTTCACTAGCGGGGGGGAAGAGACCCAGTACTTC
NA	TRBV30	TRBJ1-2	NA	CAWSVGRKDGYTF	TGTGCCTGGAGTGTGGGACGAAAAGATGGCTACACCTTC
NA	TRBV2	TRBJ1-4	NA	CASSDPMGGNEKLFF	TGTGCCAGCAGTGACCCCATGGGGGGCAATGAAAAACTGTTTTTT
NA	TRBV7-2	TRBJ1-5	NA	CASSFYGRSQPQHF	TGTGCCAGCAGCTTCTATGGCAGGAGTCAGCCCCAGCATTTT
NA	TRBV5-1	TRBJ1-6	NA	CASKPAGLNNSPLHF	TGCGCCAGCAAGCCCGCGGGACTTAATAATTCACCCCTCCACTTT
NA	TRBV27	TRBJ2-7	TRBD1	CASSLRQGFYEQYF	TGTGCCAGCAGCCTACGACAGGGGTTCTACGAGCAGTACTTC
NA	TRBV5-1	TRBJ2-3	NA	CASRAASTDTQYF	TGCGCCAGTAGAGCGGCTAGCACAGATACGCAGTATTTT
NA	TRBV6-6	TRBJ2-7	TRBD2	CASSYDKRGIYEQYF	TGTGCCAGCAGTTACGATAAGCGGGGCATCTACGAGCAGTACTTC
NA	TRBV30	TRBJ2-7	NA	CAWGLIGANEQYF	TGTGCCTGGGGACTGATTGGGGCCAACGAGCAGTACTTC